This TCR beta chain was retrieved from a study of blood T cell repertoires in COVID-19. Germline V lookup: CDR1 MNHNY, CDR2 SVGAGI (reference sequence). The V end was cut by 10 bases, the J end by 2 bases, with 15 bases between. This CDR3 is 14 amino acids long. Assay used: immunoSEQ multiplex PCR; TCRdb lists only in-frame clones, some missing. The table has 81,000 or so clones, approximately 92% seen once. This clonotype originated in a woman aged 55-70 years with active COVID-19. Sequencing was carried out using peripheral blood. The chain joins TRBV6-6 to TRBJ1-5; D is perhaps TRBD1 (5 bases). Here the CDR3 DNA reads TGTGCCACCCGGGACTTCCTTGGCAATCAGCCCCAGCATTTT. Amino acid sequence: CATRDFLGNQPQHF.